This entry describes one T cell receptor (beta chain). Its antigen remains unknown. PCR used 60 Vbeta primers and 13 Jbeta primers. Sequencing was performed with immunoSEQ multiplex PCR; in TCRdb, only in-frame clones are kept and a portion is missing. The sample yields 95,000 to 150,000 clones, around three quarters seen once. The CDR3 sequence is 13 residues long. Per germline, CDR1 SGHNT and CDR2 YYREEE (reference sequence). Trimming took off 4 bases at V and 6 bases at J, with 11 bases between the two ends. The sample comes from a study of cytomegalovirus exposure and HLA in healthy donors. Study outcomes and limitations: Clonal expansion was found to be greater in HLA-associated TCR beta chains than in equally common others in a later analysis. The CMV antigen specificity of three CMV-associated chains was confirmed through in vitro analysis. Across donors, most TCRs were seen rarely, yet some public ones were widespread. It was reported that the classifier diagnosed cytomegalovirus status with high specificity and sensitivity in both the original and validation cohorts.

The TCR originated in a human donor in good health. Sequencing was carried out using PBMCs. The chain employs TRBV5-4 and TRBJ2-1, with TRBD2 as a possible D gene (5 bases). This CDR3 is CASSTGLLNEQFF. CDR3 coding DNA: TGTGCCAGCAGCACCGGACTTCTCAATGAGCAGTTCTTC.